This TCR beta chain derives from a study of blood T cell repertoires in COVID-19. The wider study: Sites across the United States, Italy and Spain contributed samples from acute and convalescent COVID-19. T cells, B-cell-depleted T cells, or PBMCs supplied cDNA or gDNA.

In the authors' workflow: Using reference gene primer amplification, nucleated cell counts were estimated. The table came from immunoSEQ multiplex PCR; TCRdb's copy has only in-frame clones and leaves some out. The DNA gave D and trimming, while V, J and clone size come from that table. The sample includes around 280,000 clones, around nine tenths of them seen just once. The V end was cut by 1 base, the J end by 5 bases, with 9 bases between. Germline lookup yields CDR1 GTSNPN and CDR2 SVGIG (reference sequence). CDR3 length: 13 residues. Sample: peripheral blood. J is TRBJ1-5 and V is TRBV30; unclear D gene. This clonotype originated in a man between 65 and 85 years old with acute or convalescent COVID-19. The CDR3 DNA follows: TGTGCCTGGAGTGCAGGACTGGATCAGCCCCAGCATTTT. This sequence encodes CAWSAGLDQPQHF.